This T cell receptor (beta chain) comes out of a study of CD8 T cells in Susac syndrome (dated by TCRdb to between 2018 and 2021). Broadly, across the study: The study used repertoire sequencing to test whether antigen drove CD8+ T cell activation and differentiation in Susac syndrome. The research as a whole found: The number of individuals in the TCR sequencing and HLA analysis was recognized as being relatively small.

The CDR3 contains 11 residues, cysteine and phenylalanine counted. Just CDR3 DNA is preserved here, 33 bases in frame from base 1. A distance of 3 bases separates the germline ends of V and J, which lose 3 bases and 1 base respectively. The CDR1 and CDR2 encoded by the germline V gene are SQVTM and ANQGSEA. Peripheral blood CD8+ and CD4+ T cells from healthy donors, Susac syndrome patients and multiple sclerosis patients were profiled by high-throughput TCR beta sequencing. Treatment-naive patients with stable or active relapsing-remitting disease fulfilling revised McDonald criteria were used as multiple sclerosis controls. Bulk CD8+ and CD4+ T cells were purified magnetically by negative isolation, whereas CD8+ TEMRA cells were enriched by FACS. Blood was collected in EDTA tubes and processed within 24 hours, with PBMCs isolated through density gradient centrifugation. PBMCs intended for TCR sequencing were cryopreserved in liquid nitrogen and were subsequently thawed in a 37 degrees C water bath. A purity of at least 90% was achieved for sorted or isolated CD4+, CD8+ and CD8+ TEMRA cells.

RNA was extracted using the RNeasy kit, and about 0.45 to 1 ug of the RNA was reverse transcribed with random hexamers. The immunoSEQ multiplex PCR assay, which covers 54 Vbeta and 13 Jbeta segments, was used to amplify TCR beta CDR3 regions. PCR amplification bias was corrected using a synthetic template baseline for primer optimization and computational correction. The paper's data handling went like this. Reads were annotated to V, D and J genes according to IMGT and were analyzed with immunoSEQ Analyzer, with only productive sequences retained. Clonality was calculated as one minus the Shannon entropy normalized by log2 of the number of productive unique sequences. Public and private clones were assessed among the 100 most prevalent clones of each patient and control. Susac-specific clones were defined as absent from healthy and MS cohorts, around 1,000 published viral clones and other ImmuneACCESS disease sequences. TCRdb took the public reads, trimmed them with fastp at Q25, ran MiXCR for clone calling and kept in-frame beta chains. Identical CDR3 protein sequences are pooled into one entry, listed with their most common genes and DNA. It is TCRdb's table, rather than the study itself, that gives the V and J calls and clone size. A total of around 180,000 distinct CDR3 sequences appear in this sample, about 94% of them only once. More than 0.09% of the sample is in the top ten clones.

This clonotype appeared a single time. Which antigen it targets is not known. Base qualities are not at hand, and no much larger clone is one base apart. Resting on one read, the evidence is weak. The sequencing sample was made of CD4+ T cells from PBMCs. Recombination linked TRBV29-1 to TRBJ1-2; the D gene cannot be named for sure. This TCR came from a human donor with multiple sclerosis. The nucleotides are TGCAGCGTTGAGGATAACTATGGCTACACCTTC. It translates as CSVEDNYGYTF. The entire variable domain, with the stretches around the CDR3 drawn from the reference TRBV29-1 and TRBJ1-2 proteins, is SAVISQKPSRDICQRGTSLTIQCQVDSQVTMMFWYRQQPGQSLTLIATANQGSEATYESGFVIDKFPISRPNLTFSTLTVSNMSPEDSSIYLCSVEDNYGYTFGSGTRLTVV.